This T cell receptor (beta chain) was documented in a study of CD8+ T cells in alopecia areata (dated by TCRdb to between 2018 and 2020). With regard to the full study: Treated patients were enrolled in an open-label pilot trial of oral tofacitinib at 5 to 10 mg twice daily for moderate-to-severe alopecia areata. The study used high-throughput TCRbeta sequencing to examine T cell clonal expansion in alopecia areata, in both the C3H/HeJ mouse model and human patients. Biopsies were taken from tofacitinib-treated patients at baseline and at 4 and 24 weeks of treatment, and a later scalp biopsy was taken in several of the tofacitinib-treated patients. Clonality in the scalp was compared among normal scalp (n=4), patchy alopecia areata scalp (n=8), and alopecia totalis/universalis scalp (n=8). RNA was obtained with the PAXgene miRNA kit for fixed scalp, the miRNeasy kit for PBMCs, and the RNeasy kit for mouse skin. On the human side, TCRbeta sequencing was run on scalp tissue and on sorted CD4+ and CD8+ peripheral blood T cells from healthy controls and from alopecia areata patients with either patchy or totalis/universalis disease. Amplification of TCRbeta CDR3 regions was done by immunoSEQ multiplex PCR using 35 Vbeta forward primers and 13 Jbeta reverse primers. Patients received tofacitinib for 6 to 18 months and were then followed off drug for 6 months to check for delayed response and recurrence. For the treated patients, the SALT score, which quantifies what percentage of scalp surface area is affected, served as the measure of disease severity. The paper as a whole reports these results and caveats: Because the treated cohort was small and had just a single nonresponder, larger studies are needed to establish links between baseline CD8+ expansion and response. Scalp TCR repertoire analysis is complicated because resident alphabeta T cells in normal human skin are also sequenced, whereas mouse skin is dominated by gammadelta T cells. Tofacitinib significantly lowered scalp clonality and the number of expanded CD8+ clones among the top 100 scalp clones. Compared with mice, TCR sequences shared between patients were less clear, possibly partly because of HLA diversity across the patient population. Compared with normal scalp, lesional scalp, particularly in alopecia totalis/universalis, had higher clonality and more expanded CD8+ clones, which suggests antigenic drive. During tofacitinib treatment, many expanded lesional clones remained in scalp and blood, and this persistence may partly explain relapse after treatment is stopped.

The protocol used for the library was the immunoSEQ multiplex PCR assay. RNA was extracted from all samples and reverse transcribed into cDNA, which served as template for TCR sequencing. SuperScript III was used to make first-strand cDNA, primed with a 2:1 mix of oligo-dT and random hexamers. A synthetic immune receptor repertoire was used to gauge amplification bias, and whatever bias remained was removed computationally. The study's own analysis went as follows. Raw reads were preprocessed to remove errors, and CDR3 was defined by IMGT conventions from the conserved cysteine to phenylalanine. Clonality was calculated as 1 minus Shannon entropy normalized by log2 of the number of productive unique TCRs. Scalp TCRbeta sequences were cross-referenced with sorted blood CD4 and CD8 repertoires so that the CD4 or CD8 identity of scalp clones could be inferred. The immuneACCESS repertoire file appears here via TCRdb, limited to in-frame rearrangements. These files lack a portion of the clones; in checked studies, under half of the deficit traces to unresolved V genes, and the cause of the others is not known. D and trimming were read from the DNA, whereas the V and J calls and clone size are those reported in that table. This sample holds over 200,000 clones; 64% were observed only once. Of the sample, around 4.3% is held by the ten largest clones.

Regarding this clone: Its antigen specificity is not known. The input lacks base qualities; no much larger clone sits a single base away.

The germline V gene provides CDR1 SGHRS and CDR2 YFSETQ. V is cut by 0 bases and J by 2 bases, and the space between the germline ends is 9 bases. Inclusive of the bounding cysteine and phenylalanine, the CDR3 is 14 residues long. Solely the CDR3 DNA is kept, with 42 bases framed from the first base. The time point label, as the study defines it: less than five weeks on oral tofacitinib. Per the publication, the treatment or condition label means: oral pan-JAK inhibitor, 5-10 mg twice daily. From alopecia areata patients, peripheral blood was collected along with lesional scalp punch biopsies. PBMCs were isolated by density centrifugation and stained for CD3, CD4 and CD8, after which CD4+ and CD8+ T cells were sorted on a FACSAria.

The material sequenced was CD4+ T cells sorted from blood, taken at week 4, from a patient treated with tofacitinib. The rearranged segments are TRBV5-1 and TRBJ2-7, with the D call tentatively TRBD1 or TRBD2, each fitting 5 bases. This clonotype was obtained from a human donor with alopecia areata. CDR3 protein: CASSLAGTPYEQYF. The DNA reads as follows: TGCGCCAGCAGCTTGGCCGGGACCCCCTACGAGCAGTACTTC.